The present T cell receptor (beta chain) was sequenced within a study of T cells expressing NK-cell markers. Looking at the study overall: Sequencing of TCR beta repertoires drew on sorted CD3+CD56+NKG2C+, CD3+CD56+NKG2C- and CD3+CD56-NKG2C+ T cells. Study-wide findings and caveats: Questions lingered over whether expanded NKG2C+ T cell clones were HCMV-specific. A range of about 1.0-7.5% of CD8+ T cells consisted of dominant NKG2C+ clonotypes in 6 or 7 donors.

Germline CDR1 is SGHAT and CDR2 is FQNNGV. The CDR3 runs 17 residues. In regard to this clonotype: What it recognizes is unknown.

TCRdb re-called the 5' RACE reads; one entry per CDR3 protein, DNA not given. Its clone listing holds 150,000 to 180,000 distinct CDR3 sequences. The receptor was derived from a woman aged 50 to 65 in good health. This sequence joins TRBV11-2 and TRBJ2-2; TCRdb selects TRBD1, and the lack of DNA leaves this call unchecked. The sample consisted of blood T cells: a sorted CD56 or NKG2C T cell subset, CD4+ or CD8+ T cells, or bulk PBMC T cells (not recorded which). The CDR3: CASSFPLTEKNTGELFF.